These 22 T cell receptor beta chains were sequenced from one sample in a study of synovial regulatory T cells in juvenile arthritis. TCRdb keeps only in-frame clones here, not all; method: immunoSEQ multiplex PCR. Here the sample table reports 9,500 to 10,000 clones. Sequencing used Treg cells from blood. Subset here: remaining (HLA-DR-negative) circulating blood Treg cells. Receptors were obtained from a donor younger than 30 with juvenile idiopathic arthritis.

This sequence joins TRBV27 and TRBJ1-6; the D gene TCRdb calls, TRBD1, cannot be checked with no DNA. Germline V gives CDR1 MNHEY, CDR2 SMNVEV (reference sequence). CDR3 size: 14 residues. The protein alone is recorded here. The CDR3 region is CASRRTGRDSPLHF.

The V gene is TRBV29-1, the J gene TRBJ1-2. The CDR3 loop spans 14 amino acids. The DNA is not on file. Germline V CDR1 and CDR2: SQVTM, ANQGSEA. The CDR3 sequence: CSVDPAGSDDGYTF.

This rearrangement joins TRBV6-5 to TRBJ1-5. Germline V gene lookup returns CDR1 MNHEY and CDR2 SVGAGI. CDR3 length: 15 residues. No DNA has been recorded. The CDR3 protein is CASSYSGVRSQPQHF.

The chain links TRBV7-2 to TRBJ2-1; with no DNA, the TCRdb D assignment of TRBD2 cannot be verified. The CDR3 loop spans 15 amino acids. The coding DNA is unavailable. Germline CDR1 and CDR2: SGHTA and FQGNSA. The CDR3 sequence: CASSLGLAGGNEQFF. Filled out from reference TRBV7-2 and TRBJ2-1, the complete variable domain reads GAGVSQSPSNKVTEKGKDVELRCDPISGHTALYWYRQSLGQGLEFLIYFQGNSAPDKSGLPSDRFSAERTGGSVSTLTIQRTQQEDSAVYLCASSLGLAGGNEQFFGPGTRLTVL.

The chain carries TRBV2 and TRBJ1-1; the D gene TCRdb calls, TRBD1, cannot be checked with no DNA. Germline V gene lookup returns CDR1 SNHLY and CDR2 FYNNEI. CDR3 length equals 14 residues. The record lacks a DNA sequence. The CDR3 region is CASSHDRGITEAFF. Drawing the rest from reference TRBV2 and TRBJ1-1, the complete variable domain is EPEVTQTPSHQVTQMGQEVILRCVPISNHLYFYWYRQILGQKVEFLVSFYNNEISEKSEIFDDQFSVERPDGSNFTLKIRSTKLEDSAMYFCASSHDRGITEAFFGQGTRLTVV.

This chain joins TRBV5-1 and TRBJ1-2. The CDR3 sequence is 13 residues long. DNA for this receptor is not on file. Germline-derived CDR1 and CDR2 are SGHRS and YFSETQ. The CDR3 reads CASTEGPNYGYTF.

The chain joins TRBV15 to TRBJ1-6. Germline V gene lookup returns CDR1 LNHNV and CDR2 YYDKDF (reference sequence). The CDR3 consists of 13 residues. Only the protein is available. The CDR3 spells CATSRDGLSPLHF.

This chain joins TRBV4-2 and TRBJ1-5. The germline gives CDR1 LGHNA, CDR2 YNFKEQ. The CDR3 length is 12 residues. No DNA is listed. Here the CDR3 reads CASSQVNQPQHF.

The chain recombines TRBV5-6 with TRBJ2-5; the TRBD1 assignment by TCRdb is unverifiable without DNA. The CDR3 is 14 residues long. No DNA is listed. Germline V gives CDR1 SGHDT, CDR2 YYEEEE. The CDR3 loop reads CASSLIRGRETQYF.

The chain has TRBV6-1 and TRBJ2-1; TCRdb lists TRBD1, though no DNA is available to test this call. The CDR3 consists of 15 residues. Only the protein is on record. The V gene's germline CDR1 is MNHNS and CDR2 SASEGT. The CDR3 region is CASSETLLRAGAQFF.

According to its frequency, this clone is medium-sized. This chain joins TRBV18 and TRBJ1-1. CDR3 size: 15 residues. No DNA is listed. Germline CDR1 reads KGHSH; CDR2 reads LQKENI. The CDR3 region is CASSPWVGTGTEAFF.

V and J are TRBV7-9 and TRBJ2-4; without DNA, the TCRdb call of TRBD1 cannot be checked. Germline lookup yields CDR1 SEHNR and CDR2 FQNEAQ (reference sequence). This CDR3 contains 14 residues. No DNA appears here. The CDR3: CASSFIQGRSIQYF.

The rearrangement joins TRBV28 to TRBJ1-1. This CDR3 region has 15 residues. Only the protein is on record. Germline CDR1 reads MDHEN; CDR2 reads SYDVKM. The CDR3 sequence: CASSLGGKRNTEAFF.

V gene TRBV18 combines with J gene TRBJ1-3. Germline CDR1 is KGHSH and CDR2 is LQKENI. CDR3 length equals 14 residues. No DNA was logged. The CDR3 loop is CASQSRDRGNTIYF. The variable domain in full, with the rest retrieved from reference TRBV18 and TRBJ1-3, is NAGVMQNPRHLVRRRGQEARLRCSPMKGHSHVYWYRQLPEEGLKFMVYLQKENIIDESGMPKERFSAEFPKEGPSILRIQQVVRGDSAAYFCASQSRDRGNTIYFGEGSWLTVV.

The chain joins TRBV2 to TRBJ2-1; TCRdb lists TRBD2, though no DNA is available to test this call. This CDR3 has 14 amino acids. DNA is not recorded here. Germline V lookup: CDR1 SNHLY, CDR2 FYNNEI. CDR3 in amino acids: CASRVPGLGNEQFF. Full variable domain (outside the CDR3, taken from reference TRBV2 and TRBJ2-1): EPEVTQTPSHQVTQMGQEVILRCVPISNHLYFYWYRQILGQKVEFLVSFYNNEISEKSEIFDDQFSVERPDGSNFTLKIRSTKLEDSAMYFCASRVPGLGNEQFFGPGTRLTVL.

V is TRBV10-3 and J is TRBJ2-1; absent DNA, TCRdb's TRBD2 call cannot be checked. There are 16 residues in the CDR3. Only the protein is available. Germline V lookup: CDR1 ENHRY, CDR2 SYGVKD. The CDR3 is CAISPTSGGSYNEQFF.

The V call is TRBV14, the J call TRBJ2-5; TCRdb designates TRBD1, a call that cannot be tested without DNA. From germline, CDR1 is SGHDN and CDR2 FVKESK. The CDR3 is 16 residues long. No coding sequence is recorded. CDR3 region: CASSQAPGHWLGTQYF.

This chain links TRBV18 with TRBJ2-1; the TCRdb call, TRBD2, lacks DNA for checking. The germline V gene encodes CDR1 KGHSH and CDR2 LQKENI. CDR3 length: 17 amino acids. Only the protein is available. Here the CDR3 reads CASSPPNFGTSYNEQFF.

This chain uses TRBV27 with TRBJ1-1; TCRdb proposes TRBD1, but this gene call is untestable without DNA. The CDR3 loop spans 16 amino acids. The DNA is unrecorded. Germline values: CDR1 MNHEY, CDR2 SMNVEV (reference sequence). The CDR3 sequence is CASSLGARVRNTEAFF.

The rearrangement joins TRBV10-2 to TRBJ2-1. The germline V gene has CDR1 WSHSY and CDR2 SAAADI. This CDR3 region has 14 residues. The coding DNA is unavailable. CDR3: CASKPGRNYNEQFF.

The rearrangement joins TRBV30 to TRBJ1-6. The germline V gene encodes CDR1 GTSNPN and CDR2 SVGIG (reference sequence). This CDR3 is built from 12 residues. No DNA accompanies this entry. The CDR3 reads CAWQGLGSPLHF.

The chain combines TRBV2 with TRBJ2-7; TCRdb's D call, TRBD1, is unchecked because there is no DNA. The CDR3 spans 12 residues. The coding DNA is unavailable. Per the germline V gene, CDR1 is SNHLY and CDR2 is FYNNEI. The CDR3: CASSDSGLGQYF.